These T cell receptor beta chains were read from a single sample in a study of response to subunit inactivated influenza vaccine. TCRdb recomputed calls from the RT-PCR reads with MiXCR, one row per CDR3 protein. The table records about 700,000 distinct CDR3 sequences, approximately 14% of them present only once. The sample was PBMCs from blood, taken 11 to 12 days after vaccination. These receptors originate from a man aged 45-60 years who received an inactivated influenza vaccine. CDR3s include the opening cysteine and the closing phenylalanine or tryptophan. Each record gives: J gene, D gene, V gene, CDR3 protein. A D gene is named only where the DNA matches it firmly.

>TRBJ2-3|TRBD2|TRBV11-3
CASSSGLADITDTQYF
>TRBJ2-7|.|TRBV12-3/TRBV12-4
CASRQGGREQYF
>TRBJ1-1|.|TRBV5-1
CASSLGGPENTEAFF
>TRBJ2-5|.|TRBV7-2
CASSLGRAETQYF
>TRBJ2-1|TRBD2|TRBV5-1
CASSLAQAGGFEQFF
>TRBJ2-3|.|TRBV20-1
CSARDRRTRSTDTQYF
>TRBJ2-1|TRBD2|TRBV4-1
CASSRLPGGSYNEQFF
>TRBJ2-7|.|TRBV4-2
CASSHDFYEQYF
>TRBJ2-7|TRBD2|TRBV28
CASSLAGGRSYEQYF
>TRBJ2-2|.|TRBV10-3
CAISFGATGELFF
>TRBJ1-4|.|TRBV12-3/TRBV12-4
CASSLDAHREKLFF
>TRBJ1-6|TRBD1|TRBV11-2
CASRQGADNSPLHF
>TRBJ1-6|.|TRBV30
CAWDRNSPLHF
>TRBJ2-1|.|TRBV7-8
CASSSPGPRANEQFF
>TRBJ1-5|.|TRBV5-6
CASSRGGFLNQPQHF
>TRBJ2-1|TRBD2|TRBV19
CASSISSGDTYNEQFF
>TRBJ1-1|.|TRBV14
CASSQPRGGMNTEAFF
>TRBJ2-2|TRBD1|TRBV20-1
CSARDHRGPNTGELFF
>TRBJ2-1|TRBD1|TRBV20-1
CSAHGQASSYNEQFF
>TRBJ2-3|TRBD2|TRBV10-3
CAISGGLAGGTDTQYF
>TRBJ2-2|.|TRBV4-1
CASSHPAEQPNTGELFF
>TRBJ2-1|TRBD1|TRBV4-1
CASSQATGQGNNEQFF
>TRBJ1-1|.|TRBV28
CASSRTARNTEAFF
>TRBJ2-5|.|TRBV20-1
CSASPRWPAQETQYF
>TRBJ2-2|.|TRBV18
CASSPSLQGSNTGELFF
>TRBJ2-7|.|TRBV7-3
CASSETGLSYEQYF
>TRBJ2-1|.|TRBV29-1
CSVAYGSSYNEQFF
>TRBJ2-1|.|TRBV6-2/TRBV6-3
CASSYSLANYNEQFF
>TRBJ2-7|.|TRBV6-2/TRBV6-3
CASSTPTGASYEQYF
>TRBJ2-1|TRBD2|TRBV20-1
CSARDAGLYNEQFF
>TRBJ2-1|.|TRBV20-1
CSAKFPHASLEQFF
>TRBJ2-1|TRBD2|TRBV5-6
CASSFDAGEIYNEQFF
>TRBJ1-2|.|TRBV29-1
CSLAMASGTYGYTF
>TRBJ1-5|TRBD1|TRBV7-9
CASSLVGDSGFHQPQHF
>TRBJ2-4|.|TRBV5-1
CASSFQFDKNIQYF
>TRBJ1-1|.|TRBV20-1
CSAIRTADTEAFF
>TRBJ2-7|TRBD1|TRBV6-5
CASSYSTGPLYEQYF
>TRBJ2-1|.|TRBV11-3
CASSLHGPPVEQFF
>TRBJ2-7|TRBD1|TRBV7-8
CASSSPGQGNEQYF
>TRBJ2-2|TRBD1|TRBV5-1
CASSLPGQGADGELFF
>TRBJ2-2|.|TRBV4-2
CASSPTPLAHSNTGELFF
>TRBJ1-1|.|TRBV6-1
CASRMVGGLNTEAFF
>TRBJ2-3|.|TRBV6-4
CASSDGYTQYF
>TRBJ2-3|TRBD2|TRBV7-7
CASSPSGGTPDTQYF
>TRBJ2-5|.|TRBV7-2
CASSRTYETQYF
>TRBJ2-1|TRBD2|TRBV15
CATSRGKLAEHNEQFF
>TRBJ2-3|TRBD1|TRBV28
CASTPLRTGGADTQYF
>TRBJ2-7|.|TRBV7-2
CASSLVATPEMEQYF
>TRBJ2-1|.|TRBV2
CASSADYWYNEQFF
>TRBJ1-1|.|TRBV7-8
CASSPKPQRNTEAFF
>TRBJ2-7|TRBD2|TRBV7-3
CASSSSTSGSTEQYF